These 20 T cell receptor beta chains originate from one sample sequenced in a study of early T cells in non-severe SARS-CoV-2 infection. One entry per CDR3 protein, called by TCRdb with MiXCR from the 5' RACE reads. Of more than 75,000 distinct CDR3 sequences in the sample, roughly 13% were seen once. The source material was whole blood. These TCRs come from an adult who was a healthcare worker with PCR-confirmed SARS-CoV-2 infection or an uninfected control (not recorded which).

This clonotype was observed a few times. The chain's CDR3 is CASSLAQGVEAFF. DNA for the CDR3: TGTGCCAGCAGTTTAGCGCAAGGAGTTGAAGCTTTCTTT. The V and J genes are TRBV12-3 or TRBV12-4 and TRBJ1-1; D gene ambiguous. The CDR3 sequence is 13 residues long. V was pared by 0 bases and J by 7 bases, with 9 bases between.

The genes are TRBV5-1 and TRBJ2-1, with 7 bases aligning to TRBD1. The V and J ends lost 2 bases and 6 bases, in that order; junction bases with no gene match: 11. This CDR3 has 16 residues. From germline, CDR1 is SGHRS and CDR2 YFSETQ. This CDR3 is CASSFLTGKSINEQFF. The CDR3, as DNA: TGCGCCAGCAGCTTTCTGACAGGGAAAAGTATCAATGAGCAGTTCTTC.

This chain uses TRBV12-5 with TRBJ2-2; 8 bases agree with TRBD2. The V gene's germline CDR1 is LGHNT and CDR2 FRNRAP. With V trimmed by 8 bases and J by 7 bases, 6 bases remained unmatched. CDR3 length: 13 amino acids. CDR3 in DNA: TGTGCTAGTAGCGGGGGATTTGGCGGGGAGCTGTTTTTT. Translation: CASSGGFGGELFF. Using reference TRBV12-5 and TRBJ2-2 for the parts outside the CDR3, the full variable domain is DARVTQTPRHKVTEMGQEVTMRCQPILGHNTVFWYRQTMMQGLELLAYFRNRAPLDDSGMPKDRFSAEMPDATLATLKIQPSEPRDSAVYFCASSGGFGGELFFGEGSRLTVL.

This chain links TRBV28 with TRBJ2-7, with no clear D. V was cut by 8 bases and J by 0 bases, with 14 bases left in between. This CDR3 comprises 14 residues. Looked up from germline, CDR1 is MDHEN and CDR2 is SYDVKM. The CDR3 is CASAWVGPSYEQYF. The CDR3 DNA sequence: TGTGCCAGCGCTTGGGTCGGTCCCTCCTACGAGCAGTACTTC.

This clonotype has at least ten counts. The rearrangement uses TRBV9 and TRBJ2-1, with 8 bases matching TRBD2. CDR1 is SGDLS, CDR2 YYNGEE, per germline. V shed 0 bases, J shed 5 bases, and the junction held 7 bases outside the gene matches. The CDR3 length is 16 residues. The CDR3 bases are TGTGCCAGCAGCGTAGGGTTGGCGGGGGGCGACAATGAGCAGTTCTTC. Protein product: CASSVGLAGGDNEQFF.

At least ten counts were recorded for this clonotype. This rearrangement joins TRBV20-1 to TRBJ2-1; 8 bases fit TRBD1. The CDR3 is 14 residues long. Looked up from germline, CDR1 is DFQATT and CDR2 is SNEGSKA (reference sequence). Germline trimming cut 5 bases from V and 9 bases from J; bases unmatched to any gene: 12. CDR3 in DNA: TGCAGTGCTGACCCCCCGGACAGGGTTAGTGAGCAGTTCTTC. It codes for CSADPPDRVSEQFF.

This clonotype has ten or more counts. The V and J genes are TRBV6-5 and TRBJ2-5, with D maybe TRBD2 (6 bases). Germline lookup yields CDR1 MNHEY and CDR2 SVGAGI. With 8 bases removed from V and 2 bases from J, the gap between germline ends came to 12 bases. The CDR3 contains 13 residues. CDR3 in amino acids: CASQGGVQETQYF. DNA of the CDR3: TGTGCCAGCCAAGGCGGGGTACAAGAGACCCAGTACTTC.

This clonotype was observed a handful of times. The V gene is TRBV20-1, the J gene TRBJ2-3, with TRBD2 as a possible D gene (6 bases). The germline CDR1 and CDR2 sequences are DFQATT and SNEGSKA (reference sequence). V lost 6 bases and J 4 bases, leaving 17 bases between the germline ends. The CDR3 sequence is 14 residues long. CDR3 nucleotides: TGCAGTGCCTCGACTAGAGGAGGTCCAGATACGCAGTATTTT. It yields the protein CSASTRGGPDTQYF.

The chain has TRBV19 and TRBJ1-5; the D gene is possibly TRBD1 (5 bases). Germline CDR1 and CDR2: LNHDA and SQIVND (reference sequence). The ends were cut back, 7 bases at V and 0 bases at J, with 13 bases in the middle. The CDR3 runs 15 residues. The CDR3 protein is CASNRGIDSNQPQHF. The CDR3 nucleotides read TGTGCCAGTAATCGGGGGATCGATAGCAATCAGCCCCAGCATTTT.

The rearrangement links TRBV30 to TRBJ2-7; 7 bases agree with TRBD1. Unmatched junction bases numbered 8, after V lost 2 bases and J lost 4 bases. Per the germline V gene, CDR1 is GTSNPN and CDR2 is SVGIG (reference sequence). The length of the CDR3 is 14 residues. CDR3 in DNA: TGTGCCTGGAGTAGCCTGGGGACAGTTTACGAGCAGTACTTC. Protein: CAWSSLGTVYEQYF.

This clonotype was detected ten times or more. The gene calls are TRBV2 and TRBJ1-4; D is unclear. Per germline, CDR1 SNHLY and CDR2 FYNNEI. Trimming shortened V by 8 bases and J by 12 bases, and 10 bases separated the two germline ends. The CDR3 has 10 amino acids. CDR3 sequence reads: CASGVAQLFF. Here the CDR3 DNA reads TGTGCCAGCGGGGTAGCTCAACTGTTTTTT.

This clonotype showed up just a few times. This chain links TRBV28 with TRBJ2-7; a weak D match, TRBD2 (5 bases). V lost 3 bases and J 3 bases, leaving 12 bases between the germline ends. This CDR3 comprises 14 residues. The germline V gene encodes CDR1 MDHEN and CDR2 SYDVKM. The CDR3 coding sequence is TGTGCCAGCAGTTTCCGCGGACTGAGCTACGAGCAGTACTTC. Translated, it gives CASSFRGLSYEQYF.

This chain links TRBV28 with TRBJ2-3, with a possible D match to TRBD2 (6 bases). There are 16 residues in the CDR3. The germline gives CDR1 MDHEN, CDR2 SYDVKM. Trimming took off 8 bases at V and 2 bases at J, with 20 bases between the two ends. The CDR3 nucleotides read TGTGCCAGCGGGTTGGGGGGTAGCGGTTACACAGATACGCAGTATTTT. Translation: CASGLGGSGYTDTQYF.

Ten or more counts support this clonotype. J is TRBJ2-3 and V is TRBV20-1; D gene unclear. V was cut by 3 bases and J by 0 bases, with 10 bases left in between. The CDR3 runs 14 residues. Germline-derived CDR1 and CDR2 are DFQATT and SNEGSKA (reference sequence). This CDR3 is CSAREAASTDTQYF. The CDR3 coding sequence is TGCAGTGCTAGGGAAGCCGCTAGCACAGATACGCAGTATTTT.

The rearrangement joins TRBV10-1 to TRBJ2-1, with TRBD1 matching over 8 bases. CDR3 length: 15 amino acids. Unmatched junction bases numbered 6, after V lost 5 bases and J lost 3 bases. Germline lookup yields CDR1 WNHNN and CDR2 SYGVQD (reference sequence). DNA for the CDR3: TGCGCCAGCAGTTTTACAGGGGGAGGCTACAATGAGCAGTTCTTC. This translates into CASSFTGGGYNEQFF.

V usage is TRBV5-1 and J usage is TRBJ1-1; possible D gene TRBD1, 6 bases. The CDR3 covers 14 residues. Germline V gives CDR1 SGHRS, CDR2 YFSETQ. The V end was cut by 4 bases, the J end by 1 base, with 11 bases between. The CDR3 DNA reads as TGCGCCAGCAGCCCTACAGGGTGGAACACTGAAGCTTTCTTT. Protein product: CASSPTGWNTEAFF.

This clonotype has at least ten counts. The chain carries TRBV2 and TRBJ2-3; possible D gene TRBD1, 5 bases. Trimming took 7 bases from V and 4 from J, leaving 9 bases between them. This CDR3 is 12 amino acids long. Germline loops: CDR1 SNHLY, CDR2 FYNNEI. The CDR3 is CASNPGSDTQYF. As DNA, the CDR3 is TGTGCCAGCAATCCAGGGTCAGATACGCAGTATTTT.

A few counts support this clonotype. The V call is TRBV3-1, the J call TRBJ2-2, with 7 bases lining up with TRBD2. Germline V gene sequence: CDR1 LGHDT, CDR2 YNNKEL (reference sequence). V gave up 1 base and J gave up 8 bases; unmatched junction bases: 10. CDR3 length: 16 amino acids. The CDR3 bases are TGTGCCAGCAGCCAAGGTTCGGGACTACGTTGGGGGGAGCTGTTTTTT. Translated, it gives CASSQGSGLRWGELFF.

DNA of the CDR3: TGTGCCAGTACCTCCTCGACCGCCTCAACTAATGAAAAACTGTTTTTT. This translates into CASTSSTASTNEKLFF. The V and J genes are TRBV7-9 and TRBJ1-4; D is ambiguous. V was trimmed by 9 bases and J by 0 bases, leaving 17 bases between them. The germline V gene encodes CDR1 SEHNR and CDR2 FQNEAQ (reference sequence). CDR3 length equals 16 residues.

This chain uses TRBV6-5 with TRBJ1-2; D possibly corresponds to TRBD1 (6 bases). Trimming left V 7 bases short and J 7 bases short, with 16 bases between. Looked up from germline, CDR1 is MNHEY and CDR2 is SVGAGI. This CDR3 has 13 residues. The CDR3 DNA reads TGTGCCAGCATTACAAACAGGGCTGGTGGCTACACCTTC. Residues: CASITNRAGGYTF.